Following are 15 T cell receptor beta chains from one sample sequenced in a study of CD8 T cells in ankylosing spondylitis. TCRdb passed the 5' RACE reads through MiXCR, listing each CDR3 protein once. The sample shows about 150,000 distinct CDR3 sequences, 5.5% to 7.5% of them seen only once. Sequenced sample: blood, either unsorted or a sorted T cell fraction (not recorded which). Source of these receptors: a female donor with ankylosing spondylitis or in good health (not recorded which).

The chain carries TRBV18 and TRBJ1-2, with D uncertain. This CDR3 has 14 residues. Looked up from germline, CDR1 is KGHSH and CDR2 is LQKENI. V was trimmed by 3 bases and J by 2 bases, leaving 10 bases between them. The CDR3 here is CASSPQTENYGYTF. For the CDR3, the DNA is TGTGCCAGCTCACCTCAGACGGAGAACTATGGCTACACCTTC.

This clonotype was observed many times. The rearrangement uses TRBV5-1 and TRBJ2-2; D is undetermined. The CDR3 has 13 residues. Germline V gene data show CDR1 as SGHRS and CDR2 as YFSETQ. Trimming stripped 1 base from V and 7 bases from J, with 8 bases between. The DNA for the CDR3 is TGCGCCAGCAGCTTGTTCGAGTTCGGGGAGCTGTTTTTT. Translated: CASSLFEFGELFF.

Ten or more counts support this clonotype. The J gene is TRBJ2-7, the V gene TRBV5-1; the D call may be TRBD1 or TRBD2 (5 bases each). V lost 2 bases and J lost 6, with 9 bases in between. Germline CDR1 reads SGHRS; CDR2 reads YFSETQ. The CDR3 has 12 residues. The CDR3 DNA reads as TGCGCCAGCAGCTTTGGGGGAACCGAGCAGTACTTC. Translation: CASSFGGTEQYF.

This clonotype came up many times. The chain has TRBV4-3 and TRBJ2-5, with D perhaps given as TRBD1 or TRBD2 (6 bases each). In germline, CDR1 is LGHNA, CDR2 YSLEER. The CDR3 runs to 16 residues. Trimming removed 0 bases from V and 4 bases from J, with 15 bases in between. CDR3: CASSQESGGGGETQYF. Written as DNA, the CDR3 is TGCGCCAGCAGCCAAGAGTCCGGGGGCGGAGGAGAGACCCAGTACTTC.

This clonotype appeared many times. The chain has TRBV10-3 and TRBJ2-7, with D tentatively TRBD2 (6 bases). The CDR3 is made up of 16 amino acids. V was clipped by 5 bases and J by 3 bases, with 20 bases between them. Germline CDR1 and CDR2: ENHRY and SYGVKD. CDR3 loop: CAISPSSGGWDYEQYF. Written as DNA, the CDR3 is TGTGCCATCAGTCCCTCCTCCGGGGGTTGGGACTACGAGCAGTACTTC.

This clonotype has a count of ten or more. The chain carries TRBV12-3 or TRBV12-4 and TRBJ2-7; D unresolved. This CDR3 is built from 14 residues. V gave up 5 bases and J gave up 3 bases, with 14 bases separating them. The CDR3, as DNA: TGTGCCAGCAGTCTCCCAGGACCCTACTACGAGCAGTACTTC. Translating it yields CASSLPGPYYEQYF.

At least ten counts were recorded for this clonotype. This rearrangement joins TRBV12-3 or TRBV12-4 to TRBJ1-1, with TRBD1 as a possible D gene (6 bases). The CDR3 sequence is 15 residues long. V was pared by 1 base and J by 6 bases, with 15 bases between. CDR3 coding DNA: TGTGCCAGCAGTTTAGGCGGGGGGCTCGGCGCTGAAGCTTTCTTT. It translates to CASSLGGGLGAEAFF.

This clonotype was seen repeatedly, ten times or more. The V and J genes are TRBV4-1 and TRBJ1-1; weak D call: TRBD1 (6 bases). Trimming took 5 bases from V and 4 from J, leaving 14 bases between them. Germline CDR1 is MGHRA and CDR2 is YSYEKL. The CDR3 has 14 residues. CDR3 DNA: TGCGCCAGCAGCGGAACAGGGTGGGGCACTGAAGCTTTCTTT. This gives the protein CASSGTGWGTEAFF.

This clonotype was recorded at least ten times. This chain joins TRBV4-2 and TRBJ2-7; 9 bases line up with TRBD1. Germline lookup yields CDR1 LGHNA and CDR2 YNFKEQ. The J segment lost 2 bases and the V segment lost 7 bases, leaving 6 bases of the junction unmatched. This CDR3 is built from 14 residues. In DNA, the CDR3 is TGTGCCAGCAACCGTGGACAGGGGCCCTACGAGCAGTACTTC. It is translated as CASNRGQGPYEQYF.

The CDR3 is CASSLTPTLADEQFF. CDR3 in DNA: TGCGCCAGCAGCCTAACGCCCACCCTGGCGGATGAGCAGTTCTTC. V and J are TRBV5-1 and TRBJ2-1; no clear D gene. Germline V gene lookup returns CDR1 SGHRS and CDR2 YFSETQ. V was trimmed by 4 bases and J by 8 bases, leaving 19 bases between them. The CDR3 contains 15 residues.

There are many counts of this clonotype. The V gene is TRBV5-1, the J gene TRBJ2-7; D gene unclear. Trimming took 3 bases from V and 2 from J, leaving 15 bases between them. Germline CDR1 reads SGHRS; CDR2 reads YFSETQ. The CDR3 consists of 15 residues. The CDR3 spells CASSSLDGLTYEQYF. CDR3 nucleotide sequence: TGCGCCAGCAGCTCGTTGGACGGGTTGACCTACGAGCAGTACTTC. The full variable domain, completed using reference TRBV5-1 and TRBJ2-7, is KAGVTQTPRYLIKTRGQQVTLSCSPISGHRSVSWYQQTPGQGLQFLFEYFSETQRNKGNFPGRFSGRQFSNSRSEMNVSTLELGDSALYLCASSSLDGLTYEQYFGPGTRLTVT.

This clonotype has ten or more counts. The chain recombines TRBV20-1 with TRBJ2-1; a weak D match, TRBD1 (7 bases). Germline V gene data show CDR1 as DFQATT and CDR2 as SNEGSKA (reference sequence). CDR3 length equals 14 residues. The CDR3: CSPQEGASYNEQFF. CDR3 coding DNA: TGCAGCCCCCAGGAGGGGGCCTCCTACAATGAGCAGTTCTTC.

There are many counts of this clonotype. The chain combines TRBV12-3 or TRBV12-4 with TRBJ1-2; weak D call: TRBD1 (6 bases). The ends were cut back, 6 bases at V and 8 bases at J, with 13 bases in the middle. The CDR3 totals 12 residues. CDR3 DNA sequence: TGTGCCAGCAGACAGGGACCGCGGGGCTACACCTTC. It encodes CASRQGPRGYTF.

This clonotype appeared many times. This chain links TRBV28 with TRBJ2-1, with 9 nucleotides matching TRBD2. CDR1 and CDR2 (germline): MDHEN, SYDVKM. The length of the CDR3 is 17 residues. Trimming at V came to 5 bases and at J to 0 bases, leaving 8 bases not matched to a gene. CDR3 sequence reads: CASSPPSGARSYNEQFF. The CDR3, as DNA: TGTGCCAGCAGTCCCCCTAGCGGGGCCCGCTCCTACAATGAGCAGTTCTTC.

This clonotype was counted ten times or more. The rearrangement joins TRBV12-3 or TRBV12-4 to TRBJ2-3; 10 bases map to TRBD2. CDR3 size: 16 residues. The trim removed 5 bases at V and 2 bases at J, leaving 7 bases unmatched. CDR3 coding DNA: TGTGCCAGCAGTCGGACCAGCGGGGGGGCCACAGATACGCAGTATTTT. Protein: CASSRTSGGATDTQYF.